This T cell receptor (beta chain) was documented in a study of somatic mutations in cytotoxic T cells in rheumatoid arthritis. Study-wide context: Blood (around 29 ml EDTA) from each patient was taken right after diagnosis, before any treatment. Sorting by flow gave nearly 100% purity for some V beta antibody-stained T-cell populations, including V beta1+ cells sequenced for TCRB.

Authors' processing steps: The authors rarely found patient CD8+ clones larger than 1% matching published virus-specific TCRB sequences. Assay used: immunoSEQ multiplex PCR; TCRdb lists only in-frame clones, some missing. V, J and clone size were drawn from that table, and D and trimming were deduced from the DNA. This sample yields thousands of clones, of which 70% to 75% are seen a single time; approximately 22% belongs to the top ten. Trimming pared 0 bases from V and 4 bases from J, leaving 11 bases between. The CDR3 has 14 residues. Germline V gives CDR1 SGHDT, CDR2 YYEEEE. This chain joins TRBV5-6 and TRBJ2-7; maybe TRBD2 (6 bases). The sequencing input was CD8+ T cells sorted from blood. The source is an adult with rheumatoid arthritis. The CDR3 loop reads CASSLGGGTYEQYF. The CDR3 DNA reads TGTGCCAGCAGCTTGGGTGGGGGGACTTACGAGCAGTACTTC.